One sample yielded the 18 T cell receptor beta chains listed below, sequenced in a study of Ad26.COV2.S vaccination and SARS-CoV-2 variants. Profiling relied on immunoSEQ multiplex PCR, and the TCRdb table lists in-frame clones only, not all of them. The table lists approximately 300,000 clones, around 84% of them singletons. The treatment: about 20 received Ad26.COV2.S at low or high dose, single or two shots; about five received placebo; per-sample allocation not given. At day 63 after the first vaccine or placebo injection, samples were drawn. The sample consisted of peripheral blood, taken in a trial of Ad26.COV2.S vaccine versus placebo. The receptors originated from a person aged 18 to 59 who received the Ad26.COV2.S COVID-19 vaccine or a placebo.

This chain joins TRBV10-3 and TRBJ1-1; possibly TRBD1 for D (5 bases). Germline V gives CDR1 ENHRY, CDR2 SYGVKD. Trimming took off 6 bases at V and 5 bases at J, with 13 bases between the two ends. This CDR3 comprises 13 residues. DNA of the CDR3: TGTGCCATCAGCGACAGCTCCCCTACTGAAGCTTTCTTT. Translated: CAISDSSPTEAFF.

The CDR3 nucleotides read TGTGCCAGTAGTCCACCCGCGGGACAGCTACTTAACTATGGCTACACCTTC. This translates into CASSPPAGQLLNYGYTF. The chain joins TRBV19 to TRBJ1-2; TRBD1 matches 7 bases. Germline-derived CDR1 and CDR2 are LNHDA and SQIVND (reference sequence). This CDR3 is 17 amino acids long. Losses at the gene ends were 5 bases for V and 1 base for J; bases not matched to a gene: 13. Full variable domain (missing parts from reference TRBV19 and TRBJ1-2): DGGITQSPKYLFRKEGQNVTLSCEQNLNHDAMYWYRQDPGQGLRLIYYSQIVNDFQKGDIAEGYSVSREKKESFPLTVTSAQKNPTAFYLCASSPPAGQLLNYGYTFGSGTRLTVV.

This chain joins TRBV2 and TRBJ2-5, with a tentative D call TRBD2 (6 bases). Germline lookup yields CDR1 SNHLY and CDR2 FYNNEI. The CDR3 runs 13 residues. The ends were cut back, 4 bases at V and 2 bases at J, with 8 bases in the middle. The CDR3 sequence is CASSGDWQETQYF. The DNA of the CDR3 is TGTGCCAGCAGTGGGGACTGGCAAGAGACCCAGTACTTC.

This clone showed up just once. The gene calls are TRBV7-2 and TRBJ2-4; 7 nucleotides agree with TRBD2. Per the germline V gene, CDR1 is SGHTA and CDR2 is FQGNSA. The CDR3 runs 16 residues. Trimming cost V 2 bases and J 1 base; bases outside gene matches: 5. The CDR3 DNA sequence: TGTGCCAGCAGCTTACATGACGGGGGGGCCAAAAACATTCAGTACTTC. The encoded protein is CASSLHDGGAKNIQYF. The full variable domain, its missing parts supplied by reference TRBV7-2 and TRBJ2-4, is GAGVSQSPSNKVTEKGKDVELRCDPISGHTALYWYRQSLGQGLEFLIYFQGNSAPDKSGLPSDRFSAERTGGSVSTLTIQRTQQEDSAVYLCASSLHDGGAKNIQYFGAGTRLSVL.

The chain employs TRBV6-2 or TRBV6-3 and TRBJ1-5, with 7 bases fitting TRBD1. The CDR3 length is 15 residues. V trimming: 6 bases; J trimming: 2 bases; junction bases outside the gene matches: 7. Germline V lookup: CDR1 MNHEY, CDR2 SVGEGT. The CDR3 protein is CASSKTGRGNQPQHF. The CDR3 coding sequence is TGTGCCAGCAGCAAGACAGGGAGGGGCAATCAGCCCCAGCATTTT.

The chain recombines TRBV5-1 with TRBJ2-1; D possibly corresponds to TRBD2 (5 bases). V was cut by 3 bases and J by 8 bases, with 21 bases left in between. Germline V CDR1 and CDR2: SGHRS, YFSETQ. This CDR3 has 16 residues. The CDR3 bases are TGCGCCAGCAGCTGGTCGGGCCGAGCCCCCGGGGATGAGCAGTTCTTC. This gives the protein CASSWSGRAPGDEQFF.

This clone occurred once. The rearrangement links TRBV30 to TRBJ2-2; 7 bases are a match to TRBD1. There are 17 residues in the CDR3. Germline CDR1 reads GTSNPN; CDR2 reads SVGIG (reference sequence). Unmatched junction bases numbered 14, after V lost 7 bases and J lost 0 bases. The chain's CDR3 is CAFIPGQYSPNTGELFF. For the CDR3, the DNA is TGTGCCTTCATCCCGGGACAGTATTCACCGAACACCGGGGAGCTGTTTTTT.

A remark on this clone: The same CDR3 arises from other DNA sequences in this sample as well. The CDR3: CASSFGTDEKLFF. CDR3 bases: TGCGCCAGCAGCTTCGGAACAGATGAAAAACTGTTTTTT. The chain links TRBV5-1 to TRBJ1-4; D is uncertain. Trimming left V 2 bases short and J 6 bases short, with 8 bases between. The CDR3 sequence is 13 residues long. Germline CDR1 and CDR2: SGHRS and YFSETQ.

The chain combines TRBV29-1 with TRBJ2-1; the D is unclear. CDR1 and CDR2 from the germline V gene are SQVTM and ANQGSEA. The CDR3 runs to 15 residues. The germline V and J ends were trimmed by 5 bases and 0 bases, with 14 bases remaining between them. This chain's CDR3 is CSVKTVTSSYNEQFF. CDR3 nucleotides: TGCAGCGTTAAGACGGTTACGAGCTCCTACAATGAGCAGTTCTTC.

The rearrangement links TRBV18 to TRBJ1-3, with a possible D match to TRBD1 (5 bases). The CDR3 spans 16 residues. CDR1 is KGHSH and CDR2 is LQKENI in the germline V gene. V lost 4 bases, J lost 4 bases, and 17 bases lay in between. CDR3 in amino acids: CASSRQNSGSGNTIYF. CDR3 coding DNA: TGTGCCAGCTCACGACAGAACTCGGGATCCGGAAACACCATATATTTT.

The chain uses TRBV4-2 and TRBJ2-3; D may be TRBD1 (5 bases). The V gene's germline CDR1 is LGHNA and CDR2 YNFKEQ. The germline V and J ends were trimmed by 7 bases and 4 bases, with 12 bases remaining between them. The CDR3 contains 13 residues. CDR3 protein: CASTGVGADTQYF. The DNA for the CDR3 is TGTGCCAGCACCGGTGTAGGGGCAGATACGCAGTATTTT.

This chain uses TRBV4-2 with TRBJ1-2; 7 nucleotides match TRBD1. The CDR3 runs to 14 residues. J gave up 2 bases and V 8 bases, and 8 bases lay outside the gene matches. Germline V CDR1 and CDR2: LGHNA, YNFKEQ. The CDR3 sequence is CASGARDSNYGYTF. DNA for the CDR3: TGTGCCAGCGGAGCCCGGGACAGCAACTATGGCTACACCTTC.

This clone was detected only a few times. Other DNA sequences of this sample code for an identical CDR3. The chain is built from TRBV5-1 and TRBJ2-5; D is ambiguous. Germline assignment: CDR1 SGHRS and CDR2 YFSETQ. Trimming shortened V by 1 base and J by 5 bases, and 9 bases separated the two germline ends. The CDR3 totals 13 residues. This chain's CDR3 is CASSLSPGETQYF. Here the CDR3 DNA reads TGCGCCAGCAGCTTGTCGCCAGGCGAGACCCAGTACTTC.

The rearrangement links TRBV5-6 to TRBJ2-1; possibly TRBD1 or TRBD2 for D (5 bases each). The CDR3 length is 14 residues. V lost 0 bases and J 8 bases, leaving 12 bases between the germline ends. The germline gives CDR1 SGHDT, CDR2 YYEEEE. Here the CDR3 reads CASSLVPGGDEQFF. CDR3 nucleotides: TGTGCCAGCAGCTTGGTGCCTGGGGGAGATGAGCAGTTCTTC.

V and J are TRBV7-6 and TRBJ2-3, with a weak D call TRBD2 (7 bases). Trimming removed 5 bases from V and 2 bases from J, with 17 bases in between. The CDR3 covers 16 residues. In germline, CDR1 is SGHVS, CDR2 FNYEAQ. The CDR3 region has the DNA TGTGCCAGCAGCGCCGGGGGGCCGGCCATCACAGATACGCAGTATTTT. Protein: CASSAGGPAITDTQYF. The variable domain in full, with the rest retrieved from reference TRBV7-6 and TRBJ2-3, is GAGVSQSPRYKVTKRGQDVALRCDPISGHVSLYWYRQALGQGPEFLTYFNYEAQQDKSGLPNDRFSAERPEGSISTLTIQRTEQRDSAMYRCASSAGGPAITDTQYFGPGTRLTVL.

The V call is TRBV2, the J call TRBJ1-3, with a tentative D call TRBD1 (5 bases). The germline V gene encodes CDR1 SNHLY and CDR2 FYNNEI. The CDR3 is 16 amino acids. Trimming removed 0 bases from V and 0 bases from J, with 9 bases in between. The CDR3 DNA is TGTGCCAGCAGTGAAGCGGGGACCTACTCTGGAAACACCATATATTTT. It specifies CASSEAGTYSGNTIYF.

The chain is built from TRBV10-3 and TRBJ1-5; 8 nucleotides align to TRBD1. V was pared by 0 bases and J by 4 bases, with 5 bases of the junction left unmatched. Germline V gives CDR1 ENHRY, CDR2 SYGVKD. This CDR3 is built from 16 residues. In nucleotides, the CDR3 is TGTGCCATCAGTGAGTCTGTGACAGGGGAAAATCAGCCCCAGCATTTT. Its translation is CAISESVTGENQPQHF.

CDR3 amino acids: CASSQGGIAGDIAKNIQYF. The CDR3 DNA follows: TGTGCCAGCAGTCAAGGGGGAATAGCGGGGGATATAGCCAAAAACATTCAGTACTTC. The rearrangement joins TRBV5-4 to TRBJ2-4, with 9 bases aligning to TRBD2. CDR3 length: 19 amino acids. The germline V gene encodes CDR1 SGHNT and CDR2 YYREEE (reference sequence). Losses at the gene ends were 5 bases for V and 0 bases for J; bases not matched to a gene: 15.